These 5 T cell receptor beta chains were all obtained from the same sample, sequenced in a study of T-cell reconstitution after alpha-beta-depleted transplantation in children. The TCRbeta library was prepared with unique molecular identifiers. TCRdb re-called the PCR reads through MiXCR, storing one row per CDR3 protein. The sample shows some 300,000 distinct CDR3 sequences, around 10% of them seen only once. The sequencing used PBMCs, collected before TCRalphabeta/CD19-depleted stem cell transplant. These receptors all stem from a boy under two years old with acute myeloid leukemia, due to receive a stem cell transplant.

This clonotype was picked up many times. The chain employs TRBV5-1 and TRBJ2-1; 11 positions match TRBD2. Germline values: CDR1 SGHRS, CDR2 YFSETQ. Trimming took 0 bases from V and 7 from J; bases not matched to a gene: 3. CDR3 size: 15 residues. CDR3 DNA: TGCGCCAGCAGCTTGGCGACTAGCGGGGTGAATGAGCAGTTCTTC. Amino acids: CASSLATSGVNEQFF.

This clonotype has at least ten counts. The rearrangement uses TRBV29-1 and TRBJ2-7; 11 nucleotides line up with TRBD2. V was pared by 7 bases and J by 3 bases, with 5 bases of the junction left unmatched. Germline lookup yields CDR1 SQVTM and CDR2 ANQGSEA. The CDR3 has 13 amino acids. CDR3 loop: CSGGGTSGYEQYF. The CDR3 DNA reads TGCAGCGGGGGCGGGACTAGCGGCTACGAGCAGTACTTC.

Ten or more counts support this clonotype. The CDR3 DNA sequence: TGTGCCAGCAGTAAGAGCTACGAGCAGTACTTC. Translating gives CASSKSYEQYF. J is TRBJ2-7 and V is TRBV25-1; D is uncertain. Germline CDR1 reads MGHDK; CDR2 reads SYGVNS. This CDR3 is built from 11 residues. The V and J ends lost 5 bases and 3 bases respectively, with 5 bases between them.

There are many counts of this clonotype. The genes are TRBV24-1 and TRBJ2-7; perhaps TRBD1 as D (5 bases). V lost 7 bases, J lost 7 bases, and 13 bases lay in between. This CDR3 is 12 amino acids long. Looked up from germline, CDR1 is KGHDR and CDR2 is SFDVKD. In DNA, the CDR3 is TGTGCCACCAGCTTCACAGGAGAAGAGCAGTACTTC. This gives the protein CATSFTGEEQYF.

Ten or more counts support this clonotype. The gene calls are TRBV12-3 or TRBV12-4 and TRBJ1-6; possibly TRBD1 for D (5 bases). This CDR3 region has 14 residues. V was cut by 3 bases and J by 7 bases, with 10 bases left in between. In DNA, the CDR3 is TGTGCCAGCAGTTTGGAAGGGGACAATTCACCCCTCCACTTT. It is translated as CASSLEGDNSPLHF.